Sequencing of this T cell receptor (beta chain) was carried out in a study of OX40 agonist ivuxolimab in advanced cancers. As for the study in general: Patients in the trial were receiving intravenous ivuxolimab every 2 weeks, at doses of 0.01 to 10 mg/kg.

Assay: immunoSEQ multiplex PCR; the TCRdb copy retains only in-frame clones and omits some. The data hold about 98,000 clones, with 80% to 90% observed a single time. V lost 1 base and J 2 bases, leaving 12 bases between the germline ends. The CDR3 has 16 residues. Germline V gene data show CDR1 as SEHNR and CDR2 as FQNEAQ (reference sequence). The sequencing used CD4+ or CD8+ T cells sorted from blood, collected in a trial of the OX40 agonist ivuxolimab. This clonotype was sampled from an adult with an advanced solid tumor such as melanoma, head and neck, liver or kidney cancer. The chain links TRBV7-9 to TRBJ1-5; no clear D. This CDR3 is CASSLDGSLRNQPQHF. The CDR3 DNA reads TGTGCCAGCAGCTTAGATGGGTCGCTGCGCAATCAGCCCCAGCATTTT. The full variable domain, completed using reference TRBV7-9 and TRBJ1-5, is DTGVSQNPRHKITKRGQNVTFRCDPISEHNRLYWYRQTLGQGPEFLTYFQNEAQLEKSRLLSDRFSAERPKGSFSTLEIQRTEQGDSAMYLCASSLDGSLRNQPQHFGDGTRLSIL.